Below, 21 T cell receptor beta chains from the same sample are listed, as sequenced in a study of shared clonotypes between healthy human individuals. The repertoire was sequenced with immunoSEQ multiplex PCR; TCRdb's copy has only in-frame clones and lacks some. The sample holds around 350,000 clones; roughly 80% are singletons and the top ten take about 10%. Sequencing used memory CD4+ T cells sorted from blood. Documented subset: CD45RA-negative fraction. The receptors were gathered from a young man in good health.

As regards this clone: A clone one base away is much larger, so this may be a read error. The chain joins TRBV11-3 to TRBJ2-5, with unresolved D. Germline V gives CDR1 SGHNT, CDR2 YENEEA. Trimming removed 3 bases at V and 4 bases at J, with 3 bases between. The CDR3 contains 11 residues. CDR3 sequence reads: CASSLGETQYF. In DNA form, the CDR3 reads TGTGCCAGCAGCTTGGGAGAGACCCAGTACTTC. Full variable domain (rest looked up from reference TRBV11-3 and TRBJ2-5): EAGVVQSPRYKIIEKKQPVAFWCNPISGHNTLYWYLQNLGQGPELLIRYENEEAVDDSQLPKDRFSAERLKGVDSTLKIQPAELGDSAVYLCASSLGETQYFGPGTRLLVL.

The V and J genes are TRBV7-8 and TRBJ1-4; D is perhaps TRBD1 (5 bases). The CDR3 is 15 amino acids. Germline CDR1 is SGHVS and CDR2 is FQNEAQ. Trimming took off 1 base at V and 6 bases at J, with 12 bases between the two ends. The CDR3 is CASSLEGTRDEKLFF. CDR3 nucleotide sequence: TGTGCCAGCAGCTTAGAGGGCACCAGGGATGAAAAACTGTTTTTT.

The chain combines TRBV19 with TRBJ2-7, with 7 bases matching TRBD1. CDR3 length equals 15 residues. The ends lost 9 bases at V and 0 bases at J; junction bases unmatched: 11. Germline V gene lookup returns CDR1 LNHDA and CDR2 SQIVND (reference sequence). The CDR3 DNA is TGTGCCAGACCCGTGGACAGGCCATGCTCCTACGAGCAGTACTTC. Translation: CARPVDRPCSYEQYF.

The chain is built from TRBV7-2 and TRBJ1-1; D uncertain. Germline CDR1 and CDR2: SGHTA and FQGNSA. Trimming left V 2 bases short and J 5 bases short, with 9 bases between. CDR3 size: 13 residues. CDR3: CASSLNIETEAFF. CDR3 bases: TGTGCCAGCAGCTTAAATATAGAGACTGAAGCTTTCTTT.

A few counts support this clone. The CDR3 spells CASSHGLNTGELFF. The CDR3 region has the DNA TGTGCCAGCAGCCACGGACTAAACACCGGGGAGCTGTTTTTT. This chain joins TRBV7-2 and TRBJ2-2; tentatively, D is TRBD2 (6 bases). CDR3 length: 14 residues. V was cut by 5 bases and J by 2 bases, with 9 bases left in between. Germline loops: CDR1 SGHTA, CDR2 FQGNSA.

The chain is built from TRBV19 and TRBJ2-7; maybe TRBD1 (5 bases). V dropped 4 bases and J dropped 2 bases, with 9 bases sitting between them. The CDR3 extends over 13 amino acids. CDR1 is LNHDA, CDR2 SQIVND, per germline (reference sequence). This chain's CDR3 is CASSTPGTYEQYF. For the CDR3, the DNA is TGTGCCAGTAGTACCCCAGGGACCTACGAGCAGTACTTC.

This chain connects TRBV5-1 to TRBJ2-7; D is perhaps TRBD1 (5 bases). The length of the CDR3 is 13 residues. V was shortened by 4 bases and J by 11 bases, with 19 bases between the two germline ends. Germline lookup yields CDR1 SGHRS and CDR2 YFSETQ. CDR3 coding DNA: TGCGCCAGCAGCACCATTGGCCAGGGTGCGGAGTACTTC. Translation: CASSTIGQGAEYF.

The chain links TRBV7-9 to TRBJ2-6, with unresolved D. CDR3 size: 15 residues. Between the trimmed V and J ends, which lost 5 bases and 1 base, there was a span of 9 bases. The germline CDR1 and CDR2 sequences are SEHNR and FQNEAQ (reference sequence). CDR3 bases: TGTGCCAGCAGCCCTTTTAGGTCTGGGGCCAACGTCCTGACTTTC. It is translated as CASSPFRSGANVLTF.

This chain links TRBV5-4 with TRBJ2-7, with TRBD1 identical over 8 bases. With 3 bases clipped from V and 0 bases from J, the junction kept 14 bases outside the gene matches. Germline V gene lookup returns CDR1 SGHNT and CDR2 YYREEE (reference sequence). This CDR3 is 18 amino acids long. This CDR3 reads CASSSSPGQVRISYEQYF. CDR3 DNA sequence: TGTGCCAGCAGCTCGTCACCGGGACAGGTCCGAATCTCCTACGAGCAGTACTTC.

This clone was seen only once. The rearrangement links TRBV30 to TRBJ1-5; a weak D match, TRBD1 (5 bases). Germline V gives CDR1 GTSNPN, CDR2 SVGIG (reference sequence). The V end was cut by 0 bases, the J end by 4 bases, with 16 bases between. The CDR3 extends over 16 amino acids. CDR3 sequence reads: CAWSVSPGTGNQPQHF. The CDR3 DNA is TGTGCCTGGAGTGTCTCGCCCGGGACGGGGAATCAGCCCCAGCATTTT.

This CDR3 reads CASSEGSYYGYTF. For the CDR3, the DNA is TGTGCCAGCAGTGAGGGCAGCTACTATGGCTACACCTTC. The chain recombines TRBV2 with TRBJ1-2; D is ambiguous. Germline CDR1 SNHLY, CDR2 FYNNEI. The length of the CDR3 is 13 residues. V was clipped by 3 bases and J by 3 bases, with 8 bases between them.

This rearrangement joins TRBV27 to TRBJ1-4, with 7 bases fitting TRBD1. Germline-derived CDR1 and CDR2 are MNHEY and SMNVEV (reference sequence). Germline trimming cut 2 bases from V and 3 bases from J; bases unmatched to any gene: 6. The CDR3 has 16 amino acids. The CDR3 sequence is CASSLQYRGPNEKLFF. The CDR3, as DNA: TGTGCCAGCAGTTTACAGTACAGGGGTCCTAATGAAAAACTGTTTTTT. The full variable domain, completed using reference TRBV27 and TRBJ1-4, is EAQVTQNPRYLITVTGKKLTVTCSQNMNHEYMSWYRQDPGLGLRQIYYSMNVEVTDKGDVPEGYKVSRKEKRNFPLILESPSPNQTSLYFCASSLQYRGPNEKLFFGSGTQLSVL.

This clone has at least ten counts. This chain joins TRBV10-3 and TRBJ2-2; no reliable D call. The V end was cut by 5 bases, the J end by 7 bases, with 20 bases between. The CDR3 has 16 residues. CDR1 is ENHRY, CDR2 SYGVKD, per germline. This chain's CDR3 is CAISPKESRRVGELFF. The DNA for the CDR3 is TGTGCCATCAGTCCGAAGGAAAGTCGCCGGGTCGGGGAGCTGTTTTTT.

CDR3 residues: CAWRGLRKQSTDTQYF. As DNA, the CDR3 is TGTGCCTGGAGGGGGCTGAGGAAGCAGAGCACAGATACGCAGTATTTT. The J gene is TRBJ2-3, the V gene TRBV30, with D possibly TRBD1 on 5 matching bases. CDR1 and CDR2 from the germline V gene are GTSNPN and SVGIG (reference sequence). The V and J ends lost 3 bases and 0 bases respectively, with 16 bases between them. CDR3 length: 16 residues.

This clone has a handful of counts. The same CDR3 can be traced to other DNA sequences in this sample. The CDR3 DNA follows: TGTGCCAGCAGCTTAGGTAGCACAGATACGCAGTATTTT. It specifies CASSLGSTDTQYF. The chain uses TRBV13 and TRBJ2-3, with D unresolved. The CDR3 contains 13 residues. Germline-derived CDR1 and CDR2 are PRHDT and FYEKMQ (reference sequence). The germline V and J ends were trimmed by 0 bases and 0 bases, with 1 base remaining between them.

The CDR3 region has the DNA TGTGCCAGCAGCTTGCGGGGCAACGCCCGCTATGGCTACACCTTC. Translated: CASSLRGNARYGYTF. The chain recombines TRBV5-6 with TRBJ1-2; a weak D match, TRBD1 (5 bases). This CDR3 has 15 amino acids. Germline V CDR1 and CDR2: SGHDT, YYEEEE. Between the trimmed V and J ends, which lost 1 base and 4 bases, there was a span of 14 bases.

The J gene is TRBJ2-7, the V gene TRBV5-1; 7 nucleotides align to TRBD2. There are 14 residues in the CDR3. Germline V gene data show CDR1 as SGHRS and CDR2 as YFSETQ. The V gene end was trimmed by 2 bases and the J gene end by 7 bases; junction bases not matched to a gene: 9. The CDR3 region is CASSFPTSSGEQYF. The CDR3 region has the DNA TGCGCCAGCAGCTTCCCGACTAGCTCCGGGGAGCAGTACTTC.

This clone was seen repeatedly, ten times or more. V usage is TRBV11-2 and J usage is TRBJ2-7; D gene ambiguous. Germline V gene data show CDR1 as SGHAT and CDR2 as FQNNGV. The germline V and J ends were trimmed by 1 base and 7 bases, with 17 bases remaining between them. This CDR3 has 15 amino acids. The CDR3 region has the DNA TGTGCCAGCAGCTTAGGAAGTAGGGCCCCTCAGGAGCAGTACTTC. This translates into CASSLGSRAPQEQYF.

In this sample, this clone turned up once. The chain uses TRBV11-2 and TRBJ2-5; 8 bases are shared with TRBD2. The closer fit of TRBJ2-7 to the DNA end suggests the J call may be wrong. Germline assignment: CDR1 SGHAT and CDR2 FQNNGV. The CDR3 is 15 residues long. In DNA, the CDR3 is TGTGCCAGCAGCCCCCCCCGAGGACTAGCATTCGAGCAGTACTTC. This translates into CASSPPRGLAFEQYF.

The rearrangement joins TRBV9 to TRBJ2-7; D uncertain. Germline V gene lookup returns CDR1 SGDLS and CDR2 YYNGEE. The CDR3 loop spans 13 amino acids. Trimming left V 0 bases short and J 5 bases short, with 9 bases between. CDR3 sequence: CASSVEGSNEQYF. The CDR3 nucleotides read TGTGCCAGCAGCGTAGAGGGTAGCAACGAGCAGTACTTC.

A few counts support this clone. The chain joins TRBV10-1 to TRBJ1-1; D not certain. Germline loops: CDR1 WNHNN, CDR2 SYGVQD (reference sequence). V gave up 6 bases and J gave up 1 base, with 12 bases separating them. CDR3 length: 14 residues. The CDR3 loop is CASRPAGANTEAFF. The CDR3 nucleotides read TGCGCCAGCAGACCCGCCGGAGCGAACACTGAAGCTTTCTTT.